These T cell receptor beta chains were read from a single sample in a study of cytomegalovirus exposure and HLA in healthy donors. Sequenced by immunoSEQ multiplex PCR; TCRdb stores in-frame clones only, minus some. The repertoire holds some 170,000 clones, with around 85% as singletons. Sequenced material: PBMCs. The receptors stem from a man aged 25-40 years in good health and CMV-seropositive. Each CDR3 is given without its conserved first and last residue. Fields, in order: J gene, V gene, CDR3 protein.

TRBJ2-5	TRBV6-5	ASSPRLAKTQY
TRBJ2-3	TRBV7-3	ASSLSRDRGDTQY
TRBJ1-2	TRBV5-5	ASSIQTGDYGYT
TRBJ1-2	TRBV28	ASSLNRRYGYT
TRBJ1-1	TRBV7-8	ASSSGLRAF
TRBJ2-3	TRBV6-6	ASSYPPGAGADTQY
TRBJ1-4	TRBV18	ASSPPKGAHVNEKLF
TRBJ2-7	TRBV5-8	ASSLVSGDLYEQY
TRBJ2-7	TRBV7-8	ASKRFWAVPSYEQY
TRBJ2-2	TRBV29-1	SVRIGGAGELF
TRBJ1-4	TRBV7-2	ASSMPQGTTNEKLF
TRBJ2-7	TRBV5-5	ASSPGRQGRSYEQY
TRBJ2-3	TRBV7-6	ASSLGASGGGTTDTQY
TRBJ2-2	TRBV9	ASSPRTSGGANTGELF
TRBJ2-7	TRBV15	ATSRVTGGYEQY
TRBJ1-2	TRBV19	ASSPLRTGGDVYGYT
TRBJ1-6	TRBV4-1	ASSQVTFVGTGGPEAYSPLH
TRBJ1-2	TRBV7-9	ASSLVVRTGGADYGYT
TRBJ1-4	TRBV21-1	ASSPYDRAVSTNEKLF
TRBJ1-2	TRBV7-8	ASSLEPGQTITNYGYT
TRBJ2-5	TRBV27	ASRGDNLQETQY
TRBJ2-2	TRBV7-9	ASGQGSTGELF
TRBJ1-1	TRBV9	ASSVSQVNTEAF
TRBJ1-1	TRBV5-1	ASSTNGGNEAF
TRBJ1-2	TRBV5-6	ASSEGAFGYT
TRBJ1-6	TRBV6-5	ASSRSRGTGSPLH
TRBJ1-3	TRBV7-9	ASKVSGDGNTIY
TRBJ1-1	TRBV11-2	ASSWRQGQNTEAF
TRBJ1-2	TRBV12-5	ASGLALGWQGVGYT
TRBJ1-3	TRBV27	ASSFRVPGNTIY
TRBJ1-3	TRBV19	ASSIAGDSGNTIY
TRBJ2-7	TRBV15	ATSPATTGAYEQY
TRBJ2-2	TRBV19	ASSPSTGELF
TRBJ2-5	TRBV7-2	ASSSDLEGLAGGGRY
TRBJ2-2	TRBV27	ASRAPGRTGELF
TRBJ1-3	TRBV7-9	ASSPIPGDGNTIY
TRBJ1-6	TRBV7-2	ASSLEGTGALNSPLH
TRBJ2-2	TRBV19	ASTPVGGVNTGELF
TRBJ1-5	TRBV6-5	ASSSGLNNQPQH
TRBJ2-5	TRBV7-9	ASQTRGRETQY
TRBJ2-1	TRBV6-1	ASSSRGREQF
TRBJ1-6	TRBV5-1	ASSFAPHGSGDSPLH
TRBJ2-1	TRBV7-2	ASSFHSGARVGEQF
TRBJ2-5	TRBV5-6	ASSFPSGETQY
TRBJ2-5	TRBV5-1	ASSPGQGGFEETQY
TRBJ2-5	TRBV7-9	ASTRTGLGETQY
TRBJ2-5	TRBV11-2	ASSFSWGGRKETQY
TRBJ1-2	TRBV6-5	ASSRGQANYGYT
TRBJ1-4	TRBV5-6	ASSLIGRTNEKLF
TRBJ1-5	TRBV18	ASSGQYNQPQH